This entry describes one T cell receptor beta chain. The CDR3 is 15 residues long. V was cut by 1 base and J by 5 bases, with 15 bases left in between. Germline V gene data show CDR1 as SGHNT and CDR2 as YYREEE (reference sequence). The sample is drawn from a study of blood T cell repertoires in COVID-19. Overall study context: Italy, Spain and the United States were the sources of the convalescent and acute COVID-19 samples.

In the original analysis: Cell counts per sample came from amplifying reference gene primers. Produced via immunoSEQ multiplex PCR; TCRdb's table is partial and in-frame only. Clone size and the V and J calls come from that table; the DNA yielded D and trimming. Here the sample spans about 45,000 clones, 87% being singletons. The chain uses TRBV5-4 and TRBJ2-5; a possible D gene is TRBD2 (6 bases). The TCR originated in a woman of 80 years or more with active COVID-19. Source material: peripheral blood. CDR3 coding DNA: TGTGCCAGCAGCTTGCCGGGACTGGGGGAGGAGACCCAGTACTTC. This gives the protein CASSLPGLGEETQYF.